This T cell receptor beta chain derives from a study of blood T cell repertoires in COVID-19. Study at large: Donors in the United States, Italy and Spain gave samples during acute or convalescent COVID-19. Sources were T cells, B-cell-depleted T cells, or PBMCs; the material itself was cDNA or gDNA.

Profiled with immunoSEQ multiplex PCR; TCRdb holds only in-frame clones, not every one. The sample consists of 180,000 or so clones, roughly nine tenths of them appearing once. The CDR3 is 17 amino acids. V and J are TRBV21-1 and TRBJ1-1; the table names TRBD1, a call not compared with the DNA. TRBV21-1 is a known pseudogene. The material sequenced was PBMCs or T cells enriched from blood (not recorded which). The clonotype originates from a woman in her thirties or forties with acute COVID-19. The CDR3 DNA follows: TGTGCCAGCAGCAAACCCCGGGACAGGGGGCGCGACACTGAAGCTTTCTTT. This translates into CASSKPRDRGRDTEAFF.